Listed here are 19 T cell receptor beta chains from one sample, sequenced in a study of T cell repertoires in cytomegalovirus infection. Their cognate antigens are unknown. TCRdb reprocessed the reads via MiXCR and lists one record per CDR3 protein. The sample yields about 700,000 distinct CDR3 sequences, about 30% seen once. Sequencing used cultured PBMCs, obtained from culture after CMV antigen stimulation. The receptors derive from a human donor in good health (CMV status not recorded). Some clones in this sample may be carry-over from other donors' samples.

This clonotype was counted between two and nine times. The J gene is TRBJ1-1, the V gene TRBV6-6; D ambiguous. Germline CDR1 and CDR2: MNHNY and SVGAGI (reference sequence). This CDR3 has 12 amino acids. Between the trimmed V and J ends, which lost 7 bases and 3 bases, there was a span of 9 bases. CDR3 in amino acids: CASMVQYTEAFF. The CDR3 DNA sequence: TGTGCCAGCATGGTACAGTACACTGAAGCTTTCTTT.

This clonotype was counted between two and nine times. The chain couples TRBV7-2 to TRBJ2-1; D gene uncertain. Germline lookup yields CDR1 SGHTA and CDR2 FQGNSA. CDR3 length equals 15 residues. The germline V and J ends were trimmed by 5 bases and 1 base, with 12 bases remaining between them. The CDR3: CASSPRKLSYNEQFF. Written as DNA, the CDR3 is TGTGCCAGCAGCCCCCGGAAGTTATCCTACAATGAGCAGTTCTTC.

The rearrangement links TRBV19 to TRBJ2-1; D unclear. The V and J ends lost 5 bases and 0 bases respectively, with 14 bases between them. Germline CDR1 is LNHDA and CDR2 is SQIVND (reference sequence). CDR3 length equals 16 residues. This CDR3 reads CASSAPFVPSYNEQFF. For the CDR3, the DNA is TGTGCCAGTAGTGCCCCTTTCGTACCCTCCTACAATGAGCAGTTCTTC.

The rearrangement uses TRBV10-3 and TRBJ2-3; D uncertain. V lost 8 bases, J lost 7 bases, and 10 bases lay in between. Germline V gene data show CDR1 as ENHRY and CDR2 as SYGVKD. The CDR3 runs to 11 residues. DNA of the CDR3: TGTGCCATCGGTCCGGATAATACGCAGTATTTT. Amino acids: CAIGPDNTQYF.

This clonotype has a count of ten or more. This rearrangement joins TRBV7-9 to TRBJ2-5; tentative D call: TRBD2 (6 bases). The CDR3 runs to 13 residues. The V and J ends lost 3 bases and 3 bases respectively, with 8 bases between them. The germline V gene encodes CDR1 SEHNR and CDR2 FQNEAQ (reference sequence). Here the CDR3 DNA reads TGTGCCAGCAGCTTGTCGGGAGAAGAGACCCAGTACTTC. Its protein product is CASSLSGEETQYF.

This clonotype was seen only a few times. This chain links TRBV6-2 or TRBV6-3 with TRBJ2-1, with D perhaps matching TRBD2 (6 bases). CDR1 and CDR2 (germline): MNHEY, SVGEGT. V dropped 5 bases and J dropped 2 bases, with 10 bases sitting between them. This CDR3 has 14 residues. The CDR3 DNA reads TGTGCCAGCAGTAGACTAGTAGCCTACAATGAGCAGTTCTTC. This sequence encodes CASSRLVAYNEQFF.

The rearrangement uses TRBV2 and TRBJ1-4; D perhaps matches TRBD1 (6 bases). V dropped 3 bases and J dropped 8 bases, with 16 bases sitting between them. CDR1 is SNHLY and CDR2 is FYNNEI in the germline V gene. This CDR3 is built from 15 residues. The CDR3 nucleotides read TGTGCCAGCAGTGATCCGTGGAGGGGGAGAGAAAAACTGTTTTTT. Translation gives CASSDPWRGREKLFF.

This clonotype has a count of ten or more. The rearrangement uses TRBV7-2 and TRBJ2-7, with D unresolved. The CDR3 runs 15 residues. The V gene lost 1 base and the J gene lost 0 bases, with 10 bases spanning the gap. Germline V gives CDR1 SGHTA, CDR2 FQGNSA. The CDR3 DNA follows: TGTGCCAGCAGCTTAGATGGGCTAACCTCCTACGAGCAGTACTTC. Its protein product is CASSLDGLTSYEQYF. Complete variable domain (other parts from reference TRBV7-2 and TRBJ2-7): GAGVSQSPSNKVTEKGKDVELRCDPISGHTALYWYRQSLGQGLEFLIYFQGNSAPDKSGLPSDRFSAERTGGSVSTLTIQRTQQEDSAVYLCASSLDGLTSYEQYFGPGTRLTVT.

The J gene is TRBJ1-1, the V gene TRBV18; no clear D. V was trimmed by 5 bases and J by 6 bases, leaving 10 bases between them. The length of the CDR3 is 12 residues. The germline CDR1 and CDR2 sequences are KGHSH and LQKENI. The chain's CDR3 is CASSTRGAEAFF. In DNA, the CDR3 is TGTGCCAGCTCAACACGTGGCGCTGAAGCTTTCTTT.

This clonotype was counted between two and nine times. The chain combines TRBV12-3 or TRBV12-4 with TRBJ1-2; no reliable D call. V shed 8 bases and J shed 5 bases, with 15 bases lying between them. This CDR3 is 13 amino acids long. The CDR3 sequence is CASASPGDYGYTF. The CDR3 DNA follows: TGTGCCAGCGCCTCACCAGGAGATTATGGCTACACCTTC.

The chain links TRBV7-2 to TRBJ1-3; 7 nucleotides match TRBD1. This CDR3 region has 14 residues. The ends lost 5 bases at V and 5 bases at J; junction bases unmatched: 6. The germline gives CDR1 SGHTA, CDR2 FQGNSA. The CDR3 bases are TGTGCCAGCAGCCTATCGGGACAGAGAAACACCATATATTTT. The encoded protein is CASSLSGQRNTIYF.

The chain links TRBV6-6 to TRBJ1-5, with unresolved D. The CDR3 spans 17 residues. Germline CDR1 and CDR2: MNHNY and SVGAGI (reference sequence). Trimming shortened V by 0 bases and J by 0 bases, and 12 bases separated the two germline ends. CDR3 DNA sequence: TGTGCCAGCAGTTACTCTTTGTGGGGATATAGCAATCAGCCCCAGCATTTT. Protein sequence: CASSYSLWGYSNQPQHF.

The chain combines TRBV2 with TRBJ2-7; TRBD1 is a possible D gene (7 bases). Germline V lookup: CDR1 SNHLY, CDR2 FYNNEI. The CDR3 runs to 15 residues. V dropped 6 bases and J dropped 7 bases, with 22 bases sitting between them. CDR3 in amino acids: CASSLGGGGFKEQYF. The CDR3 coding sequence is TGTGCCAGCAGCCTAGGAGGGGGCGGATTTAAAGAGCAGTACTTC.

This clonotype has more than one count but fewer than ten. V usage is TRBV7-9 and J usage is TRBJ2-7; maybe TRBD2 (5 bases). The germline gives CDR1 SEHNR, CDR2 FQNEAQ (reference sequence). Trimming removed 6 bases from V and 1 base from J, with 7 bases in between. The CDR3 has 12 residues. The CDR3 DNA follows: TGTGCCAGCAGTCGGGAATCCTACGAGCAGTACTTC. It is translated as CASSRESYEQYF.

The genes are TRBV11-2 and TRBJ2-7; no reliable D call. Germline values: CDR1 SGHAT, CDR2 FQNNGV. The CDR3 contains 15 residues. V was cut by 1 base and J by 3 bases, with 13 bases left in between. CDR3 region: CASSLVAPPVYEQYF. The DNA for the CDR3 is TGTGCCAGCAGCTTAGTTGCTCCACCGGTCTACGAGCAGTACTTC.

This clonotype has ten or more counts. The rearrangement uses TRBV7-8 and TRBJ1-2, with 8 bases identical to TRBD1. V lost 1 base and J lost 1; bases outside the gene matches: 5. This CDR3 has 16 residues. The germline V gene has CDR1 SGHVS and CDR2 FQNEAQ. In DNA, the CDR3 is TGTGCCAGCAGCTTAGAAGGGACAGGCTATAACTATGGCTACACCTTC. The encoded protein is CASSLEGTGYNYGYTF.

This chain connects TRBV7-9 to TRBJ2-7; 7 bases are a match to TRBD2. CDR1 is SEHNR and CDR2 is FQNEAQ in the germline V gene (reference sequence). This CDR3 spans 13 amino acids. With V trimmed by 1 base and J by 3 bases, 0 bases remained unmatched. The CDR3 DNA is TGTGCCAGCAGCTTAGTAGCGGGCTACGAGCAGTACTTC. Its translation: CASSLVAGYEQYF.

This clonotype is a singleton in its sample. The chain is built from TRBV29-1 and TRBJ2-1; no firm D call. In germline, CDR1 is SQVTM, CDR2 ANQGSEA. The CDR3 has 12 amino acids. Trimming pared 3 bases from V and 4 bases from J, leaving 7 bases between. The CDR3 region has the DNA TGCAGCGTTGAGAGGCAGTACAATGAGCAGTTCTTC. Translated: CSVERQYNEQFF.

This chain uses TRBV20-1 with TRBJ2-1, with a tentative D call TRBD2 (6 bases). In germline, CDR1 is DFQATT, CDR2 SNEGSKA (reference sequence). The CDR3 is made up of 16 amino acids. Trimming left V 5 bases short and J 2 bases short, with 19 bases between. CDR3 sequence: CSAEPHEAGAYNEQFF. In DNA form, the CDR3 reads TGCAGTGCTGAACCCCATGAAGCGGGTGCCTACAATGAGCAGTTCTTC.